This T cell receptor (beta chain) was identified during a study of T cells after posttransplantation cyclophosphamide. The repertoire was sequenced with immunoSEQ multiplex PCR; TCRdb's copy has only in-frame clones and lacks some. The table has some 37,000 clones, around 80% seen once. Cyclophosphamide on days +3 and +4 followed busulfan-fludarabine conditioning and a marrow graft. V was cut by 8 bases and J by 7 bases, with 18 bases left in between. Germline assignment: CDR1 MNHNS and CDR2 SASEGT. The CDR3 totals 14 residues. The V gene is TRBV6-1, the J gene TRBJ1-5; TRBD1 might be the D (6 bases). The clonotype comes from a female patient in her thirties or forties who received an allogeneic stem cell transplant from a related donor, was CMV-positive, and had no GVHD. A share of the T cells may be of graft donor origin. This material consisted of CD4+ T cells sorted from blood, taken 1,800 to 2,000 days after a stem cell transplant with posttransplant cyclophosphamide. This CDR3 reads CASHIPGELQPQHF. The CDR3, as DNA: TGTGCCAGCCACATCCCAGGGGAATTACAGCCCCAGCATTTT.